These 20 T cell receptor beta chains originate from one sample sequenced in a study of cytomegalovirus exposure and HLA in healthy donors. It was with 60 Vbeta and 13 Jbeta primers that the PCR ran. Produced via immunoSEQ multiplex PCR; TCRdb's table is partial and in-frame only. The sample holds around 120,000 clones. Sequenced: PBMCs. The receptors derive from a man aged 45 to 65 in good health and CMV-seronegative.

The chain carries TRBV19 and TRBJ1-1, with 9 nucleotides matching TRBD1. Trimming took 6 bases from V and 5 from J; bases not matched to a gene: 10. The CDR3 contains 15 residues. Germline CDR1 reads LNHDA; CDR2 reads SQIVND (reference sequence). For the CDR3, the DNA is TGTGCCAGTAGGGACAGGGGCGTCCCGAGAACTGAAGCTTTCTTT. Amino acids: CASRDRGVPRTEAFF.

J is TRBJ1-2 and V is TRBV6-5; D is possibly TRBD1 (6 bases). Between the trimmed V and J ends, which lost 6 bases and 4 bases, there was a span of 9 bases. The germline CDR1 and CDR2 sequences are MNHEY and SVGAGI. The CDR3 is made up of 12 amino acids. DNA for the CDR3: TGTGCCAGCAGGGACAGAACCTATGGCTACACCTTC. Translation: CASRDRTYGYTF.

The CDR3 DNA follows: TGTGCCAGCTCAATGGACAGGGTTTATTCACCCCTCCACTTT. Translation gives CASSMDRVYSPLHF. The chain combines TRBV18 with TRBJ1-6, with 8 bases aligning to TRBD1. V trimming: 5 bases; J trimming: 8 bases; junction bases outside the gene matches: 5. The CDR3 has 14 amino acids. The germline V gene encodes CDR1 KGHSH and CDR2 LQKENI. The full variable domain, rest sourced from reference TRBV18 and TRBJ1-6, is NAGVMQNPRHLVRRRGQEARLRCSPMKGHSHVYWYRQLPEEGLKFMVYLQKENIIDESGMPKERFSAEFPKEGPSILRIQQVVRGDSAAYFCASSMDRVYSPLHFGNGTRLTVT.

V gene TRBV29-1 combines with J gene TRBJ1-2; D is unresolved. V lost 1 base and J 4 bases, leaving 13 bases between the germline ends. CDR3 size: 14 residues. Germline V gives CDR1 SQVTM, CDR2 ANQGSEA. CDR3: CSVEGPERLYGYTF. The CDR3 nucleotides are TGCAGCGTTGAAGGGCCCGAGAGACTCTATGGCTACACCTTC.

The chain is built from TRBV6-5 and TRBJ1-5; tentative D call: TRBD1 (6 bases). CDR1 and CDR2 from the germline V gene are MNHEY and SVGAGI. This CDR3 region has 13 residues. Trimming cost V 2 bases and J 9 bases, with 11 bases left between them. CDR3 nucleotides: TGTGCCAGCAGTTACCAGACAGGTGGGCCCCAGCATTTT. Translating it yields CASSYQTGGPQHF.

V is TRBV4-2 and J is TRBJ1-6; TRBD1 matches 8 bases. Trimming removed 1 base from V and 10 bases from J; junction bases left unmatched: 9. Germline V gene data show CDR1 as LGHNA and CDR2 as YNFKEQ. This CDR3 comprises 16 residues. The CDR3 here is CASSQGAGQGASPLHF. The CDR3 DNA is TGTGCCAGCAGCCAAGGTGCAGGACAGGGTGCATCACCCCTCCACTTT.

The CDR3: CASSPRTSGSTGEQYF. The CDR3 DNA reads as TGTGCCAGCAGCCCCCGGACTAGCGGGAGTACGGGCGAGCAGTACTTC. The chain employs TRBV9 and TRBJ2-7; 13 nucleotides match TRBD2. This CDR3 is 16 amino acids long. The germline V gene has CDR1 SGDLS and CDR2 YYNGEE. The ends lost 4 bases at V and 6 bases at J; junction bases unmatched: 10.

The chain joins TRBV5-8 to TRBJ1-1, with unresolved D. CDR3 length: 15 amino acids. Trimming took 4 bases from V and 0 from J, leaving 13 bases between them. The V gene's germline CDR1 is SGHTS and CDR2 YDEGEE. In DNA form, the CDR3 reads TGTGCCAGCAGCCTGGGAATCTCGGTGAACACTGAAGCTTTCTTT. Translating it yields CASSLGISVNTEAFF. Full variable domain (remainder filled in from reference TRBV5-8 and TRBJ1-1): EAGVTQSPTHLIKTRGQQATLRCSPISGHTSVYWYQQALGLGLQFLLWYDEGEERNRGNFPPRFSGRQFPNYSSELNVNALELEDSALYLCASSLGISVNTEAFFGQGTRLTVV.

The CDR3 region is CASSSDGVKANYGYTF. In nucleotides, the CDR3 is TGTGCCAGCAGTTCGGACGGGGTAAAAGCTAACTATGGCTACACCTTC. The rearrangement uses TRBV6-5 and TRBJ1-2; D not resolved. Trimming left V 4 bases short and J 0 bases short, with 15 bases between. The germline V gene encodes CDR1 MNHEY and CDR2 SVGAGI. This CDR3 comprises 16 residues.

The CDR3 DNA reads as TGTGCCAGCAGCCTCCGCGGGCTTAATGAAAAACTGTTTTTT. Protein product: CASSLRGLNEKLFF. This sequence joins TRBV5-6 and TRBJ1-4; D gene uncertain. V lost 4 bases to trimming and J lost 4 bases, with 11 bases between them. The length of the CDR3 is 14 residues. The germline V gene encodes CDR1 SGHDT and CDR2 YYEEEE.

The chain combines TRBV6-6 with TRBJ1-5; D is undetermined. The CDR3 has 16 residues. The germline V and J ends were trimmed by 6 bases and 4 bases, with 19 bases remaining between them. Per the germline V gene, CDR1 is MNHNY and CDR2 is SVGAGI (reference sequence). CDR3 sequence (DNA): TGTGCCAGCAGACAACTTGGGAGAGGGCGAAATCAGCCCCAGCATTTT. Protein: CASRQLGRGRNQPQHF.

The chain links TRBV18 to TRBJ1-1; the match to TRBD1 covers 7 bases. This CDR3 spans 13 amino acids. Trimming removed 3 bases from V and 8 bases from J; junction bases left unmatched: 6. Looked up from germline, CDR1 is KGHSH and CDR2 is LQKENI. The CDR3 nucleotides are TGTGCCAGCTCACCCACACGGGACAGCGAAGCTTTCTTT. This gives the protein CASSPTRDSEAFF.

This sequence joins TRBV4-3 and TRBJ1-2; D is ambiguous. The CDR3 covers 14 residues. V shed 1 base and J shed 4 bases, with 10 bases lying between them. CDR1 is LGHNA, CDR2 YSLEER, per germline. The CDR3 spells CASSQGPGGYGYTF. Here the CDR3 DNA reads TGCGCCAGCAGCCAAGGCCCCGGAGGCTATGGCTACACCTTC.

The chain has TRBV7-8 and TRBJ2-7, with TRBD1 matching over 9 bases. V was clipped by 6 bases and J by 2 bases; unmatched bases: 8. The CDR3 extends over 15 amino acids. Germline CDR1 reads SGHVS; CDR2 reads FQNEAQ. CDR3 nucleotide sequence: TGTGCCAGCAGTCGGACCCGGGACAGGGCCTACGAGCAGTACTTC. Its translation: CASSRTRDRAYEQYF.

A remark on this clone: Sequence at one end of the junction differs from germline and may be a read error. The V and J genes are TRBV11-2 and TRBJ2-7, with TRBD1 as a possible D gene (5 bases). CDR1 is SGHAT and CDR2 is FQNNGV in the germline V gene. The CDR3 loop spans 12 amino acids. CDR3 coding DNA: TGTGCCAGCAGCCACGACAGCTACCCCTGGGACTTC. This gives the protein CASSHDSYPWDF.

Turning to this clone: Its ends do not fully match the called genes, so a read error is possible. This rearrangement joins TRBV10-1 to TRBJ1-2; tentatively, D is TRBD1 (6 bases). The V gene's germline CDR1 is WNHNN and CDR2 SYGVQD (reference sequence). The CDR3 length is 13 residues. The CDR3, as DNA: TGCGCCAGCAGTGTCCGGACAGACTATGGCTACGCCTTC. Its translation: CASSVRTDYGYAF.

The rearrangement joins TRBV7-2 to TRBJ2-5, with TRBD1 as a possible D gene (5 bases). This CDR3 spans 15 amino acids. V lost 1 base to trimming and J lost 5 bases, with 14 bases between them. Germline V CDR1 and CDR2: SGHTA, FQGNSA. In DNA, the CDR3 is TGTGCCAGCAGCTTAGGCGGCAGGCCAGGGGAGACCCAGTACTTC. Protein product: CASSLGGRPGETQYF.

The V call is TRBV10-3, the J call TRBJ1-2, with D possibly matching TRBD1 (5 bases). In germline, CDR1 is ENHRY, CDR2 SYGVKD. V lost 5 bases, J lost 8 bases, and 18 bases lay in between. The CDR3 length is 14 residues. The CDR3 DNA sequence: TGTGCCATCAGTCAGCCGGGCCCCTCAGGGGGCTACACCTTC. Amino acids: CAISQPGPSGGYTF.

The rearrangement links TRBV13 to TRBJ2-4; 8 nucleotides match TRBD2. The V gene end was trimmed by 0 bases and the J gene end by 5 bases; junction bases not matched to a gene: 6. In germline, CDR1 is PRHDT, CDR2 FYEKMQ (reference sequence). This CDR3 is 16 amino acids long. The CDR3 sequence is CASSLGGLGGQNIQYF. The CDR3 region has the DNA TGTGCCAGCAGCTTAGGGGGACTAGGGGGACAAAACATTCAGTACTTC.

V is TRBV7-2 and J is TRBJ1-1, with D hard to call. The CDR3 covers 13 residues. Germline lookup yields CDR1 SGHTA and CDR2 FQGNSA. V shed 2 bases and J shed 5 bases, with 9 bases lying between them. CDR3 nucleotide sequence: TGTGCCAGCAGCTTAAGACGAGGGACTGAAGCTTTCTTT. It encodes CASSLRRGTEAFF.